These 24 T cell receptor beta chains were all obtained from the same sample, sequenced in a study of T cell repertoires in cytomegalovirus infection. TCRdb ran MiXCR on the reads and lists one entry per CDR3 protein. In the table there are fewer than 400,000 distinct CDR3 sequences, approximately 18% of which are singletons. The sample comprised PBMCs. These TCRs come from a human donor in good health (CMV status not recorded). Some clones in this sample may be carry-over from other donors' samples.

This clonotype was observed a few times. The rearrangement links TRBV25-1 to TRBJ2-5; D might be TRBD2 (5 bases). Germline V lookup: CDR1 MGHDK, CDR2 SYGVNS. V lost 1 base and J lost 3, with 6 bases in between. The CDR3 sequence is 13 residues long. The CDR3 DNA is TGTGCCAGCAGTGAATCTAGCAAAGAGACCCAGTACTTC. Amino acids: CASSESSKETQYF.

The sample holds one count of this clonotype. Compared with germline, one end of the junction differs, possibly owing to a read error. This sequence joins TRBV4-1 and TRBJ2-6; D ambiguous. This CDR3 has 14 residues. Germline CDR1 and CDR2: MGHRA and YSYEKL. The CDR3 DNA is TGTGCCAGCAGCCTAGGTGTAGGGGCCAACGTCCTGACTTTC. Protein product: CASSLGVGANVLTF.

This clonotype occurred a few times. This chain links TRBV7-9 with TRBJ2-7; D unclear. This CDR3 spans 12 amino acids. V was clipped by 3 bases and J by 7 bases, with 10 bases between them. Germline-derived CDR1 and CDR2 are SEHNR and FQNEAQ (reference sequence). CDR3 DNA sequence: TGTGCCAGCAGCTTTGGCCATTCGGAGCAGTACTTC. Its translation is CASSFGHSEQYF.

This clonotype showed up many times. This chain links TRBV6-2 or TRBV6-3 with TRBJ2-3; maybe TRBD2 (5 bases). The CDR3 contains 16 residues. V gave up 6 bases and J gave up 4 bases, with 20 bases separating them. The V gene's germline CDR1 is MNHEY and CDR2 SVGEGT. The CDR3 region has the DNA TGTGCCAGCAGCCCCACAGAACTAGTAGTGGCAGATACGCAGTATTTT. Protein product: CASSPTELVVADTQYF.

This clonotype turned up a few times. V gene TRBV6-5 combines with J gene TRBJ2-7; 10 bases agree with TRBD2. V gave up 0 bases and J gave up 6 bases; unmatched junction bases: 8. Germline CDR1 reads MNHEY; CDR2 reads SVGAGI. The CDR3 has 16 amino acids. The CDR3 reads CASSYSISGGALEQYF. In DNA form, the CDR3 reads TGTGCCAGCAGTTACTCGATAAGCGGGGGGGCCCTCGAGCAGTACTTC.

The chain recombines TRBV10-3 with TRBJ2-1; 10 bases map to TRBD2. The germline gives CDR1 ENHRY, CDR2 SYGVKD. This CDR3 is 18 amino acids long. The trim removed 4 bases at V and 6 bases at J, leaving 15 bases unmatched. CDR3 sequence (DNA): TGTGCCATCAGTGCCTTAGCGGGGGGCTCGACATGGAGCAATGAGCAGTTCTTC. Translation: CAISALAGGSTWSNEQFF.

This clonotype was observed at least ten times. V and J are TRBV2 and TRBJ2-1, with 12 positions matching TRBD2. Trimming removed 8 bases from V and 8 bases from J; junction bases left unmatched: 10. CDR3 length: 15 residues. Germline CDR1 SNHLY, CDR2 FYNNEI. CDR3: CASGTTSGSLDEQFF. The CDR3 region has the DNA TGTGCCAGCGGAACGACTAGCGGGAGTTTAGATGAGCAGTTCTTC.

This clonotype has a count of ten or more. This chain uses TRBV7-6 with TRBJ1-5, with D hard to call. Per germline, CDR1 SGHVS and CDR2 FNYEAQ. Trimming cost V 5 bases and J 0 bases, with 5 bases left between them. The CDR3 is made up of 13 amino acids. CDR3 amino acids: CASSANSNQPQHF. CDR3 coding DNA: TGTGCCAGCAGCGCGAATAGCAATCAGCCCCAGCATTTT.

This clonotype was seen at least ten times. The V gene is TRBV6-2 or TRBV6-3, the J gene TRBJ1-1, with D possibly being TRBD1 (6 bases). Trimming removed 6 bases from V and 6 bases from J, with 20 bases in between. The CDR3 totals 15 residues. CDR1 is MNHEY, CDR2 SVGEGT, per germline. DNA for the CDR3: TGTGCCAGCAGCCGCGTTGGCAGGGGCATGGCTGAAGCTTTCTTT. It codes for CASSRVGRGMAEAFF.

This clonotype has only a few counts. J is TRBJ2-3 and V is TRBV6-6; 8 positions match TRBD2. V lost 6 bases to trimming and J lost 1 base; unmatched junction nucleotides: 3. The CDR3 is 14 residues long. Germline loops: CDR1 MNHNY, CDR2 SVGAGI (reference sequence). Here the CDR3 DNA reads TGTGCCAGCAGGGAGACTAGCGGCACAGATACGCAGTATTTT. This encodes CASRETSGTDTQYF.

This clonotype was seen ten or more times. V is TRBV15 and J is TRBJ1-5, with D unresolved. Germline V gene sequence: CDR1 LNHNV, CDR2 YYDKDF (reference sequence). V dropped 6 bases and J dropped 6 bases, with 12 bases sitting between them. The CDR3 consists of 13 residues. CDR3 bases: TGTGCCACCAGTAAGGGAGTAGGTCAGCCCCAGCATTTT. Protein: CATSKGVGQPQHF.

There are a few counts of this clonotype. The chain is built from TRBV5-5 and TRBJ2-5, with 7 bases matching TRBD1. CDR3 length: 14 amino acids. J lost 5 bases, V lost 7 bases, and 11 bases had no gene match. Per germline, CDR1 SGHKS and CDR2 YYEKEE (reference sequence). The CDR3 DNA sequence: TGTGCCAGCGGCCCTTGGACAGGATCTGAGACCCAGTACTTC. Translation: CASGPWTGSETQYF.

The sample holds a few counts of this clonotype. This chain joins TRBV7-8 and TRBJ2-3, with 12 positions matching TRBD2. The CDR3 totals 18 residues. Germline V lookup: CDR1 SGHVS, CDR2 FQNEAQ. V dropped 3 bases and J dropped 0; count of bases not matched to a gene: 7. The CDR3 here is CASSFFGLAGHSTDTQYF. CDR3 nucleotide sequence: TGTGCCAGCAGCTTCTTCGGACTAGCGGGGCATAGCACAGATACGCAGTATTTT.

In its sample, this clonotype was seen a few times. The V and J genes are TRBV20-1 and TRBJ1-3, with unresolved D. The germline gives CDR1 DFQATT, CDR2 SNEGSKA (reference sequence). This CDR3 is 15 amino acids long. V lost 5 bases and J 1 base, leaving 15 bases between the germline ends. In DNA, the CDR3 is TGCAGTGCTCCTCGGTGGACCCCTTCTGGAAACACCATATATTTT. Encoded protein: CSAPRWTPSGNTIYF.

This clonotype was seen repeatedly, ten times or more. The chain couples TRBV5-1 to TRBJ2-5; tentative D call: TRBD2 (6 bases). V lost 4 bases and J 2 bases, leaving 12 bases between the germline ends. The CDR3 extends over 14 amino acids. Germline V gene lookup returns CDR1 SGHRS and CDR2 YFSETQ. This chain's CDR3 is CASSPGLLQETQYF. The CDR3 DNA reads as TGCGCCAGCAGCCCGGGACTCCTACAAGAGACCCAGTACTTC.

This clonotype turned up a few times. The chain links TRBV5-4 to TRBJ2-3; 10 bases match TRBD2. This CDR3 region has 16 residues. V was clipped by 4 bases and J by 4 bases; unmatched bases: 9. The germline gives CDR1 SGHNT, CDR2 YYREEE (reference sequence). CDR3 protein: CASSITSGIKADTQYF. As DNA, the CDR3 is TGTGCCAGCAGCATAACTAGCGGGATTAAGGCAGATACGCAGTATTTT.

This clonotype was seen ten or more times. An end of the junction differs from the germline gene, which may be a read error. The rearrangement links TRBV7-6 to TRBJ2-3; 9 bases are a match to TRBD1. CDR1 and CDR2 (germline): SGHVS, FNYEAQ. This CDR3 has 13 amino acids. CDR3 sequence reads: CASSYNPGTGLLF. CDR3 DNA sequence: TGTGCCAGCAGCTACAATCCCGGGACAGGGCTACTTTTT.

In its sample, this clonotype was seen a few times. The V and J genes are TRBV24-1 and TRBJ1-2; possible D gene TRBD1, 6 bases. The germline CDR1 and CDR2 sequences are KGHDR and SFDVKD. Trimming took off 5 bases at V and 4 bases at J, with 10 bases between the two ends. The CDR3 has 13 residues. The CDR3 is CATSGGQFYGYTF. CDR3 bases: TGTGCCACCAGTGGTGGACAGTTCTATGGCTACACCTTC.

This clonotype was detected ten times or more. The V gene is TRBV7-2, the J gene TRBJ2-2, with unresolved D. Trimming shortened V by 1 base and J by 4 bases, and 4 bases separated the two germline ends. Per germline, CDR1 SGHTA and CDR2 FQGNSA. The CDR3 spans 13 residues. The CDR3 DNA reads as TGTGCCAGCAGCTTAGACATCACCGGGGAGCTGTTTTTT. Translating gives CASSLDITGELFF. The full variable domain, in which reference TRBV7-2 and TRBJ2-2 provide the parts outside the CDR3, is GAGVSQSPSNKVTEKGKDVELRCDPISGHTALYWYRQSLGQGLEFLIYFQGNSAPDKSGLPSDRFSAERTGGSVSTLTIQRTQQEDSAVYLCASSLDITGELFFGEGSRLTVL.

This clonotype came up a few times. V usage is TRBV27 and J usage is TRBJ2-3, with D possibly matching TRBD2 (5 bases). V was shortened by 4 bases and J by 1 base, with 9 bases between the two germline ends. The CDR3 contains 14 residues. From germline, CDR1 is MNHEY and CDR2 SMNVEV (reference sequence). In DNA form, the CDR3 reads TGTGCCAGCAGTTCACTAGACCGCACAGATACGCAGTATTTT. Translating it yields CASSSLDRTDTQYF.

The chain has TRBV6-6 and TRBJ1-5; 8 nucleotides agree with TRBD1. Germline CDR1 MNHNY, CDR2 SVGAGI (reference sequence). The V and J ends lost 4 bases and 3 bases, in that order; junction bases with no gene match: 8. The CDR3 is made up of 16 amino acids. CDR3 sequence (DNA): TGTGCCAGCAGTTTGACAGGGGCCTATGCCAATCAGCCCCAGCATTTT. Its protein product is CASSLTGAYANQPQHF.

The chain carries TRBV19 and TRBJ1-6; D is unresolved. There are 13 residues in the CDR3. The germline V gene encodes CDR1 LNHDA and CDR2 SQIVND (reference sequence). Between the trimmed V and J ends, which lost 6 bases and 5 bases, there was a span of 8 bases. CDR3 protein: CASRTDNNSPLHF. For the CDR3, the DNA is TGTGCCAGTAGGACCGATAATAATTCACCCCTCCACTTT.

In the case of this clonotype: A read error may explain this, as a much larger clone is one base away. It is likely a read error, because the conserved phenylalanine at the end of the CDR3 is missing. The V gene is TRBV6-6, the J gene TRBJ1-1, with 8 bases identical to TRBD1. This CDR3 spans 14 amino acids. Looked up from germline, CDR1 is MNHNY and CDR2 is SVGAGI (reference sequence). The trim removed 4 bases at V and 6 bases at J, leaving 7 bases unmatched. CDR3 sequence (DNA): TGTGCCAGCAGTTCTCCGGGACAGGCATCTGAAGCTTTCTTA. It codes for CASSSPGQASEAFL.

This clonotype was recorded a few times. The chain uses TRBV19 and TRBJ1-4, with no clear D. CDR3 length: 11 amino acids. Trimming removed 7 bases at V and 11 bases at J, with 11 bases between. Germline loops: CDR1 LNHDA, CDR2 SQIVND (reference sequence). CDR3: CASKEGYKLFF. CDR3 coding DNA: TGTGCCAGTAAGGAGGGCTATAAACTGTTTTTT.